A selection of T cell receptor beta chains follows, all from one sample in a study of PD-1 blockade in mismatch repair-deficient tumors. The table came from immunoSEQ multiplex PCR; TCRdb's copy has only in-frame clones and leaves some out. The sample has some 84,000 clones, 81% seen once. Sequencing used peripheral blood, obtained 12 weeks after starting pembrolizumab. The receptors originated from an adult with mismatch repair-deficient cancer. Each CDR3 is given with its conserved first and last residue. Fields, in order: D gene, J gene, CDR3 length, V gene, clone size, CDR3 DNA, CDR3 protein. The D gene is left open where the match is weak. Clone size is shown for a subset of rows, as once, few, many or a class of expanded clone.

TRBD1 TRBJ1-1 14 TRBV19 once TGTGCCAGTAGGGGACAGTTGGGGAACACTGAAGCTTTCTTT CASRGQLGNTEAFF
TRBD2 TRBJ2-5 15 TRBV5-6 . TGTGCCAGCAGCTTGCTAGGCGGGAGTCAAGAGACCCAGTACTTC CASSLLGGSQETQYF
. TRBJ1-2 15 TRBV27 . TGTGCCAGCACCACCACAAACGGCCGGGACTATGGCTACACCTTC CASTTTNGRDYGYTF
. TRBJ2-7 13 TRBV7-3 . TGTGCCAGCAGCTTCCGGGTGAACTACGAGCAGTACTTC CASSFRVNYEQYF
. TRBJ2-5 13 TRBV18 . TGTGCCAGCTCACTCGACCTTGGGGAGACCCAGTACTTC CASSLDLGETQYF
. TRBJ2-5 13 TRBV18 . TGTGCCAGCTCCCGGCAGAATCAAGAGACCCAGTACTTC CASSRQNQETQYF
TRBD2 TRBJ2-1 16 TRBV7-2 . TGTGCCAGCAGCCCCAAAGGGCGGGAGGGCCGTTCTGAGCAGTTCTTC CASSPKGREGRSEQFF
TRBD1 TRBJ1-1 14 TRBV18 once TGTGCCAGCTCTCTAGGACAGGGGAACACTGAAGCTTTCTTT CASSLGQGNTEAFF
. TRBJ2-3 14 TRBV7-2 once TGTGCCAGCAGCCCGGACTTTAACACAGATACGCAGTATTTT CASSPDFNTDTQYF
TRBD2 TRBJ2-3 14 TRBV2 . TGTGCCAGCAGTTCTAGCGGGGGCACAGATACGCAGTATTTT CASSSSGGTDTQYF
. TRBJ2-7 13 TRBV7-9 many TGTGCCAGCAGCTTCGGACGGGAGTTCGAGCAGTACTTC CASSFGREFEQYF
. TRBJ2-1 13 TRBV6-5 . TGTGCCAGCAGGCCTCGACTCGACAATGAGCAGTTCTTC CASRPRLDNEQFF
TRBD2 TRBJ2-7 18 TRBV5-1 . TGCGCCAGCAGCTTGACTAGCGGGAGTTTGGGGGCCGCCTACGAGCAGTACTTC CASSLTSGSLGAAYEQYF
. TRBJ1-5 13 TRBV19 . TGTGCCAGTGATAGTTATAGCAATCAGCCCCAGCATTTT CASDSYSNQPQHF
. TRBJ2-7 13 TRBV10-3 . TGTGCCATCAGTGGTAGCAGCGCCTACGAGCAGTACTTC CAISGSSAYEQYF
TRBD1 TRBJ2-1 15 TRBV15 . TGTGCCACCAGCAGAAAGGGACAGGGTTACAATGAGCAGTTCTTC CATSRKGQGYNEQFF
. TRBJ2-7 12 TRBV21-1 . TGTGCCAGCAGCAACTCAGCGTCCGAGCAGTACTTC CASSNSASEQYF
. TRBJ2-3 15 TRBV19 . TGTGCCAGTAGTATTCGGAGTGGAGCCACAGATACGCAGTATTTT CASSIRSGATDTQYF
TRBD1 TRBJ1-2 13 TRBV19 . TGTGCCAGCGGGACAGGGGGTCGCTATGGCTACACCTTC CASGTGGRYGYTF
. TRBJ2-7 13 TRBV27 . TGTGCCAGCAGTTTATCGAAATACCACGAGCAGTACTTC CASSLSKYHEQYF
TRBD1 TRBJ2-2 14 TRBV5-1 . TGCGCCAGCAGCGTAACAGGGGGAGGCGGGGAGCTGTTTTTT CASSVTGGGGELFF
. TRBJ1-3 15 TRBV6-1 . TGTGCCAGCAGTGAACTTGCGTACTCTGGAAACACCATATATTTT CASSELAYSGNTIYF
. TRBJ1-2 16 TRBV4-1 . TGCGCCAGCAGCCAAGACAGGCTAGTCGGTAACTATGGCTACACCTTC CASSQDRLVGNYGYTF
TRBD2 TRBJ2-7 14 TRBV2 once TGTGCCAGCAGTGACCTAGCGGGGTCCTACGAGCAGTACTTC CASSDLAGSYEQYF
. TRBJ2-1 14 TRBV5-1 . TGCGCCAGCAGCGATGGAGGGGGCTACAATGAGCAGTTCTTC CASSDGGGYNEQFF
TRBD1 TRBJ2-2 15 TRBV10-3 once TGTGCCATCAGTGAAACAGGGGGCGCTTACGGGGAGCTGTTTTTT CAISETGGAYGELFF
TRBD1 TRBJ2-3 15 TRBV11-3 . TGTGCCAGCAGCTTGACAGGGGCGGGCACAGATACGCAGTATTTT CASSLTGAGTDTQYF
. TRBJ1-2 11 TRBV6-6 . TGTGCCAGCAGTTATGGGGTTGGCTACACCTTC CASSYGVGYTF
TRBD2 TRBJ2-2 17 TRBV27 few TGTGCCAGCAGTCCCACCCGGGGGGGCTTCACGGGCGGGGAGCTGTTTTTT CASSPTRGGFTGGELFF
. TRBJ1-1 13 TRBV9 . TGTGCCAGCAGCGGTCCCTGGGACGGTGAAGCTTTCTTT CASSGPWDGEAFF
. TRBJ2-2 15 TRBV7-3 . TGTGCCAGCAGCCTGGCCAGGGTGAACACCGGGGAGCTGTTTTTT CASSLARVNTGELFF
. TRBJ2-3 15 TRBV6-1 . TGTGCCAGCAGTGAGTTTGGTCTAGCCTCAGATACGCAGTATTTT CASSEFGLASDTQYF
. TRBJ2-1 16 TRBV7-2 . TGCGCCAGCAGCCAAGCCCTAGCGAGGCTAAACAATGAGCAGTTCTTC CASSQALARLNNEQFF
TRBD2 TRBJ2-5 16 TRBV29-1 . TGCAGCGTTGGACCAGCCACTAGCGGGAGGGGTGAGACCCAGTACTTC CSVGPATSGRGETQYF
. TRBJ2-5 11 TRBV7-9 . TGTGCCAGCAGCGACCAAGAGACCCAGTACTTC CASSDQETQYF
. TRBJ2-3 14 TRBV5-1 . TGCGCCAGCAGGAGCAACCCAAGCACAGATACGCAGTATTTT CASRSNPSTDTQYF
TRBD2 TRBJ2-1 15 TRBV7-2 . TGTGCCAGCAGCTTAGGCGGGGGGTTGTTGGATGAGCAGTTCTTC CASSLGGGLLDEQFF
. TRBJ1-1 17 TRBV4-2 . TGTGCCAGCAGCCAAGATCCGTTGCGCCCCCTCAGCTTACAGGGAGACTTT CASSQDPLRPLSLQGDF
. TRBJ1-1 15 TRBV19 . TGTGCCAGTAGTACGTCGTCGAGGGTGGGCGCTGAAGCTTTCTTT CASSTSSRVGAEAFF
TRBD2 TRBJ2-1 16 TRBV2 . TGTGCCAGCAGCTTGGGACTAGCGGAGGTCGGTTATGAGCAGTTCTTC CASSLGLAEVGYEQFF
. TRBJ2-7 12 TRBV23-1 . TGCGCCAGCAGTCAGGGTTCCTACGAGCAGTACTTC CASSQGSYEQYF
. TRBJ1-3 18 TRBV18 . TGTGCCAGCTCCCTTGCTCGGACAGACCTGACCTCTGGAAACACCATATATTTT CASSLARTDLTSGNTIYF
TRBD2 TRBJ2-1 16 TRBV10-3 . TGTGCCATCAGTGAGCGGACTAGCTCGATAGACAATGAGCAGTTCTTC CAISERTSSIDNEQFF
. TRBJ1-4 17 TRBV11-2 . TGTGCCAGCAGCTTAGAAGGTCCGGGGGCAACTAATGAAAAACTGTTTTTT CASSLEGPGATNEKLFF
TRBD1 TRBJ2-7 16 TRBV4-1 . TGCGCCAGCAGCCAAGCCCATCGGGACAGGGGCTACGAGCAGTACTTC CASSQAHRDRGYEQYF
. TRBJ1-3 16 TRBV11-2 once TGTGCCAGCAGCCCCGCGAGAAGGACCTGGGGAAACACCATATATTTT CASSPARRTWGNTIYF
. TRBJ2-2 15 TRBV5-1 . TGCGCCAGCAGCACCGGACAGCCGGGCACCGGGGAGCTGTTTTTT CASSTGQPGTGELFF
TRBD1 TRBJ2-3 15 TRBV5-8 . TGTGCCAGCAGCGGCGGACAGGGTGGTCTAAATACGCAGTATTTT CASSGGQGGLNTQYF
. TRBJ2-1 15 TRBV19 . TGTGCCAGTCGGTCCCTAGAGGTCCCAGCCAATGAGCAGTTCTTC CASRSLEVPANEQFF
TRBD2 TRBJ2-5 14 TRBV6-5 once TGTGCCAGCAGTTTAGCGGGAGTGCTTGAGACCCAGTACTTC CASSLAGVLETQYF
TRBD2 TRBJ2-1 15 TRBV7-8 . TGTGCCAGCAGCCCTACGGAAGCGGGACGACATGAGCAGTTCTTC CASSPTEAGRHEQFF
TRBD2 TRBJ2-1 17 TRBV13 once TGTGCCAGCAGCCCCGGACTAGCGGGAGGGTCCTACAATGAGCAGTTCTTC CASSPGLAGGSYNEQFF
. TRBJ2-6 15 TRBV19 . TGTGCCAGTAGTAACGGAGGCACTGGGGCCAACGTCCTGACTTTC CASSNGGTGANVLTF
. TRBJ2-1 13 TRBV5-6 . TGTGCCAGCAGCTGGGGGATTTACAATGAGCAGTTCTTC CASSWGIYNEQFF
TRBD1 TRBJ1-1 18 TRBV4-1 . TGCGCCAGCAGCCAATTCGGTGCTACAGGGGAACCGAACACTGAAGCTTTCTTT CASSQFGATGEPNTEAFF